The 27 T cell receptor beta chains reported below all come from one sample, sequenced in a study of blood T cells in healthy people across ages. Primed by a sample-barcoded 5' primer and a J-beta primer mix, a second PCR proceeded for roughly 6 to 12 cycles. TCRdb re-derived calls from the 5' RACE reads in MiXCR, one entry per CDR3 protein. The table has roughly 410,000 distinct CDR3 sequences, approximately 47% seen once. Sequencing input: blood. The receptors shown here come from a man in his sixties in good health.

J is TRBJ2-1 and V is TRBV7-2; 9 bases are a match to TRBD2. V gave up 5 bases and J gave up 6 bases; unmatched junction bases: 14. Germline V gives CDR1 SGHTA, CDR2 FQGNSA. This CDR3 is built from 17 residues. This CDR3 reads CASSASRTSAVGNEQFF. The CDR3 bases are TGTGCCAGCAGCGCCTCGAGGACTAGCGCAGTCGGCAATGAGCAGTTCTTC.

This clonotype was seen ten or more times. The chain recombines TRBV11-2 with TRBJ2-5; D is possibly TRBD1 (6 bases). CDR1 SGHAT and CDR2 FQNNGV come from the germline V gene. This CDR3 comprises 14 residues. V was trimmed by 5 bases and J by 2 bases, leaving 12 bases between them. This CDR3 reads CASSPRTVQETQYF. Written as DNA, the CDR3 is TGTGCCAGCAGCCCCCGGACAGTACAAGAGACCCAGTACTTC. Full variable domain (remainder filled in from reference TRBV11-2 and TRBJ2-5): EAGVAQSPRYKIIEKRQSVAFWCNPISGHATLYWYQQILGQGPKLLIQFQNNGVVDDSQLPKDRFSAERLKGVDSTLKIQPAKLEDSAVYLCASSPRTVQETQYFGPGTRLLVL.

The CDR3 DNA reads as TGTGCCAGCAGTGCGACAGGGGGCCGCCATTCACCCCTCCACTTT. Encoded protein: CASSATGGRHSPLHF. The chain uses TRBV6-5 and TRBJ1-6; 10 bases fit TRBD1. Germline V gene data show CDR1 as MNHEY and CDR2 as SVGAGI. The CDR3 extends over 15 amino acids. Trimming cost V 5 bases and J 8 bases; bases outside gene matches: 6.

In the case of this clonotype: One end of the junction does not line up with germline, which may come from a read error. V gene TRBV12-3 or TRBV12-4 combines with J gene TRBJ2-5; possible D gene TRBD2, 5 bases. This CDR3 contains 15 residues. DNA for the CDR3: TGTGCCAGCAGTCCAGACGGGGAGTACCAAGAGACCCAGTACTTT. It yields the protein CASSPDGEYQETQYF.

This chain links TRBV20-1 with TRBJ1-2, with D perhaps matching TRBD1 (6 bases). V lost 3 bases and J 4 bases, leaving 9 bases between the germline ends. This CDR3 region has 12 residues. Germline V gives CDR1 DFQATT, CDR2 SNEGSKA (reference sequence). The CDR3 DNA follows: TGCAGTGCTAGGAGACAGGCCTATGGCTACACCTTC. Translated: CSARRQAYGYTF.

The table lists this clonotype with a few counts. The rearrangement uses TRBV20-1 and TRBJ2-3, with D possibly TRBD2 on 5 matching bases. The V gene lost 0 bases and the J gene lost 5 bases, with 12 bases spanning the gap. The CDR3 length is 14 residues. Germline loops: CDR1 DFQATT, CDR2 SNEGSKA (reference sequence). CDR3 sequence: CSARDGQRRDTQYF. CDR3 in DNA: TGCAGTGCTAGAGATGGCCAGCGGCGAGATACGCAGTATTTT.

This chain connects TRBV2 to TRBJ2-3; the D is unclear. The CDR3 spans 13 residues. V lost 7 bases, J lost 3 bases, and 11 bases lay in between. CDR1 is SNHLY, CDR2 FYNNEI, per germline. The CDR3 DNA is TGTGCCAGCAATAAGTTCAGTACAGATACGCAGTATTTT. Translating it yields CASNKFSTDTQYF.

The chain has TRBV7-3 and TRBJ2-3, with no clear D. With 4 bases removed from V and 7 bases from J, the gap between germline ends came to 15 bases. Looked up from germline, CDR1 is SGHTA and CDR2 is FQGTGA. The CDR3 extends over 14 amino acids. The CDR3 DNA reads as TGTGCCAGCAGCTCCTCTGCGGTACCGTATACGCAGTATTTT. This sequence encodes CASSSSAVPYTQYF.

J is TRBJ2-4 and V is TRBV7-2, with 12 bases matching TRBD2. The J call may not be correct, given that the DNA end is closer to TRBJ2-7. This CDR3 region has 18 residues. The V gene's germline CDR1 is SGHTA and CDR2 FQGNSA. CDR3 in DNA: TGTGCCAGCAGCCCGGGGACTAGCGGGCCTACCCTCCCCTACGAGCAGTACTTC. Its protein product is CASSPGTSGPTLPYEQYF.

The J gene is TRBJ1-2, the V gene TRBV7-2; no definite D call. Germline CDR1 SGHTA, CDR2 FQGNSA. The CDR3 contains 14 residues. The V end lost 3 bases, the J end lost 2 bases, and 10 bases lay between the germline ends. CDR3 sequence: CASSFPGLNYGYTF. In DNA form, the CDR3 reads TGTGCCAGCAGCTTCCCCGGACTGAACTATGGCTACACCTTC. Complete variable domain (other parts from reference TRBV7-2 and TRBJ1-2): GAGVSQSPSNKVTEKGKDVELRCDPISGHTALYWYRQSLGQGLEFLIYFQGNSAPDKSGLPSDRFSAERTGGSVSTLTIQRTQQEDSAVYLCASSFPGLNYGYTFGSGTRLTVV.

This rearrangement joins TRBV30 to TRBJ2-4; no firm D call. Per germline, CDR1 GTSNPN and CDR2 SVGIG (reference sequence). Trimming took 0 bases from V and 6 from J, leaving 9 bases between them. This CDR3 has 13 amino acids. CDR3 amino acids: CAWSVTDPNIQYF. For the CDR3, the DNA is TGTGCCTGGAGTGTGACGGACCCAAACATTCAGTACTTC.

The V gene is TRBV12-3 or TRBV12-4, the J gene TRBJ2-7; D unclear. The CDR3 covers 11 residues. V was cut by 8 bases and J by 7 bases, with 12 bases left in between. Here the CDR3 reads CASGPFEEQYF. CDR3 sequence (DNA): TGTGCCAGCGGGCCATTCGAGGAGCAGTACTTC.

The rearrangement joins TRBV7-2 to TRBJ1-2, with a possible D match to TRBD1 (6 bases). The CDR3 contains 17 residues. Trimming took 1 base from V and 0 from J, leaving 15 bases between them. Germline assignment: CDR1 SGHTA and CDR2 FQGNSA. The CDR3 is CASSLGAGDRANYGYTF. Here the CDR3 DNA reads TGTGCCAGCAGCTTAGGGGCAGGGGACCGGGCTAACTATGGCTACACCTTC. Full variable domain (rest looked up from reference TRBV7-2 and TRBJ1-2): GAGVSQSPSNKVTEKGKDVELRCDPISGHTALYWYRQSLGQGLEFLIYFQGNSAPDKSGLPSDRFSAERTGGSVSTLTIQRTQQEDSAVYLCASSLGAGDRANYGYTFGSGTRLTVV.

The chain uses TRBV6-6 and TRBJ2-3; no reliable D call. The V gene lost 2 bases and the J gene lost 6 bases, with 6 bases spanning the gap. The CDR3 contains 12 residues. Germline V gene sequence: CDR1 MNHNY, CDR2 SVGAGI (reference sequence). In nucleotides, the CDR3 is TGTGCCAGCAGTTACGGATCCGATACGCAGTATTTT. Translating it yields CASSYGSDTQYF.

The genes are TRBV11-2 and TRBJ2-3; possible D gene TRBD2, 5 bases. The CDR3 is 15 amino acids. Germline V gene sequence: CDR1 SGHAT, CDR2 FQNNGV. Between the trimmed V and J ends, which lost 3 bases and 4 bases, there was a span of 14 bases. This CDR3 reads CASSLGPGSADTQYF. The CDR3 coding sequence is TGTGCCAGCAGCTTGGGTCCCGGTAGCGCAGATACGCAGTATTTT.

The chain joins TRBV12-3 or TRBV12-4 to TRBJ1-1; weak D call: TRBD1 (5 bases). V was pared by 7 bases and J by 0 bases, with 12 bases between. The CDR3 consists of 14 residues. The CDR3 reads CASTGQGMNTEAFF. In DNA, the CDR3 is TGTGCCAGCACGGGGCAGGGTATGAACACTGAAGCTTTCTTT.

The chain couples TRBV20-1 to TRBJ2-1, with 15 nucleotides matching TRBD2. CDR3 length: 16 residues. The germline V gene encodes CDR1 DFQATT and CDR2 SNEGSKA (reference sequence). Trimming at V came to 1 base and at J to 4 bases, leaving 2 bases not matched to a gene. CDR3 loop: CSARGGTSGGYNEQFF. The CDR3 nucleotides are TGCAGTGCTAGAGGCGGGACTAGCGGGGGGTACAATGAGCAGTTCTTC.

This clonotype was picked up many times. J is TRBJ2-5 and V is TRBV29-1, with a tentative D call TRBD1 (6 bases). The germline CDR1 and CDR2 sequences are SQVTM and ANQGSEA. V was trimmed by 8 bases and J by 1 base, leaving 11 bases between them. The CDR3 is made up of 12 amino acids. The CDR3 loop reads CSTRTVQETQYF. The CDR3 DNA sequence: TGCAGCACCCGGACAGTCCAAGAGACCCAGTACTTC.

The V and J genes are TRBV28 and TRBJ1-1, with TRBD1 as a possible D gene (5 bases). The CDR3 sequence is 14 residues long. Germline loops: CDR1 MDHEN, CDR2 SYDVKM. The V end lost 8 bases, the J end lost 0 bases, and 13 bases lay between the germline ends. DNA of the CDR3: TGTGCCAGCTTGGAGGGGCCCCTGAACACTGAAGCTTTCTTT. Translated: CASLEGPLNTEAFF.

This clonotype was seen a handful of times. The chain carries TRBV9 and TRBJ2-5, with 8 bases lining up with TRBD1. The CDR3 totals 15 residues. Trimming removed 0 bases from V and 2 bases from J; junction bases left unmatched: 3. CDR1 and CDR2 from the germline V gene are SGDLS and YYNGEE. The CDR3 is CASSVAGQAQETQYF. DNA for the CDR3: TGTGCCAGCAGCGTAGCGGGACAGGCTCAAGAGACCCAGTACTTC.

V usage is TRBV4-2 and J usage is TRBJ2-1; possibly TRBD1 or TRBD2 for D (6 bases each). This CDR3 is 16 amino acids long. Germline CDR1 LGHNA, CDR2 YNFKEQ. Trimming pared 3 bases from V and 4 bases from J, leaving 16 bases between. CDR3 amino acids: CASSQILGGSYNEQFF. For the CDR3, the DNA is TGTGCCAGCAGCCAGATACTAGGGGGGAGTTACAATGAGCAGTTCTTC.

The chain uses TRBV27 and TRBJ2-1; 11 nucleotides align to TRBD2. CDR3 length: 16 residues. Germline CDR1 is MNHEY and CDR2 is SMNVEV (reference sequence). V lost 5 bases and J lost 12; bases outside the gene matches: 15. DNA for the CDR3: TGTGCCAGCAGTCCCTCCCGGGTAGCGGGAGGGTATGGGCAGTTCTTC. Its translation: CASSPSRVAGGYGQFF.

This clonotype was seen many times. This sequence joins TRBV7-9 and TRBJ2-5, with TRBD1 as a possible D gene (6 bases). Trimming removed 7 bases from V and 11 bases from J, with 29 bases in between. The length of the CDR3 is 16 residues. Germline V gene data show CDR1 as SEHNR and CDR2 as FQNEAQ (reference sequence). The DNA of the CDR3 is TGTGCCAGCACCGTAACCTTACACAGGGTCATACATGAGCAGTACTTC. This translates into CASTVTLHRVIHEQYF.

The genes are TRBV20-1 and TRBJ1-6; D is undetermined. Germline CDR1 reads DFQATT; CDR2 reads SNEGSKA (reference sequence). The CDR3 is made up of 17 amino acids. Trimming removed 3 bases at V and 8 bases at J, with 23 bases between. Here the CDR3 reads CSASGQVPGRRDSPLHF. DNA of the CDR3: TGCAGTGCTAGTGGCCAAGTACCGGGCCGCCGGGATTCACCCCTCCACTTT.

This clonotype was picked up a small number of times. The chain is built from TRBV28 and TRBJ2-3, with 9 bases aligning to TRBD1. Germline V CDR1 and CDR2: MDHEN, SYDVKM. V was clipped by 3 bases and J by 0 bases; unmatched bases: 1. CDR3 size: 15 residues. The DNA of the CDR3 is TGTGCCAGCAGTTTCGGACAGGGGAGCACAGATACGCAGTATTTT. The encoded protein is CASSFGQGSTDTQYF.

This chain uses TRBV7-6 with TRBJ2-5; D not resolved. CDR3 size: 15 residues. The germline CDR1 and CDR2 sequences are SGHVS and FNYEAQ. Trimming stripped 4 bases from V and 2 bases from J, with 14 bases between. The DNA for the CDR3 is TGTGCCAGCAGCTCCCACCTGGATAGGCAAGAGACCCAGTACTTC. Translated: CASSSHLDRQETQYF.

The V and J genes are TRBV27 and TRBJ2-3, with D possibly TRBD2 on 5 matching bases. The CDR3 covers 15 residues. Trimming left V 7 bases short and J 4 bases short, with 18 bases between. Looked up from germline, CDR1 is MNHEY and CDR2 is SMNVEV (reference sequence). CDR3 protein: CASTTRGGGADTQYF. The CDR3 DNA sequence: TGTGCCAGCACCACCCGGGGTGGAGGAGCAGATACGCAGTATTTT.